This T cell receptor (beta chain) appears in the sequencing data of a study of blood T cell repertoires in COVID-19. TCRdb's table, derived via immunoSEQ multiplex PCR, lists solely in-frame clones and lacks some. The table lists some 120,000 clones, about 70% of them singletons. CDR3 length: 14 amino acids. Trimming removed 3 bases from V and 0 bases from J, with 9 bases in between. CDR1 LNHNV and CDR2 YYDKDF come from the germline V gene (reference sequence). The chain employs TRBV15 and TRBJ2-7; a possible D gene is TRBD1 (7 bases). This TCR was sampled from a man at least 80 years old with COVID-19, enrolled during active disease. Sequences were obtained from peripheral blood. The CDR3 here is CATSSQGGSYEQYF. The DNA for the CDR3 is TGTGCCACCAGCAGCCAGGGGGGCTCCTACGAGCAGTACTTC.